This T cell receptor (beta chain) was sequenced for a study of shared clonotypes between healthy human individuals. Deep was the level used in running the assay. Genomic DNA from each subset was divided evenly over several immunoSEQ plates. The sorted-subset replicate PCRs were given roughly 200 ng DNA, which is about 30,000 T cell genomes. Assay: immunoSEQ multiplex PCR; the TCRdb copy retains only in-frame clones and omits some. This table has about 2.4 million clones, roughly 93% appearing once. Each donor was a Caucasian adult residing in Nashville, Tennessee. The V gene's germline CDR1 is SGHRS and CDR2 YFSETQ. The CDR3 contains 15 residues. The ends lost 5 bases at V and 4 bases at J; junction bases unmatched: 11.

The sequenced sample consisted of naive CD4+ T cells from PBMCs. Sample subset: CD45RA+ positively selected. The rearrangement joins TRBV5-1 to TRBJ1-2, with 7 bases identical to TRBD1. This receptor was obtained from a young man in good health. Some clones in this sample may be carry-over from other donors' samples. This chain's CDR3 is CASSQRAGGSYGYTF. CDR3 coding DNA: TGCGCCAGCAGTCAAAGGGCAGGGGGATCCTATGGCTACACCTTC.